The TCR beta chain under discussion was sequenced for a study of long-term antiretroviral therapy in people with HIV. Running of the v3.0 immunoSEQ assay took place at survey level. The repertoire was sequenced with immunoSEQ multiplex PCR; TCRdb's copy has only in-frame clones and lacks some. Of 25,000 to 30,000 clones detected, around 90% appear once; the ten largest clones hold approximately 4.3%. This clone was detected only once. The source of this sequence is a woman in her forties with HIV. Sample: unsorted PBMCs, taken 5.2 years after starting antiretroviral therapy.

The CDR3 spells CASSLNGVFATNEKLFF. For the CDR3, the DNA is TGTGCCAGCAGCTTAAATGGGGTTTTTGCAACTAATGAAAAACTGTTTTTT. This chain connects TRBV5-4 to TRBJ1-4; D remains ambiguous. The CDR3 extends over 17 amino acids. V lost 2 bases and J 0 bases, leaving 14 bases between the germline ends. Looked up from germline, CDR1 is SGHNT and CDR2 is YYREEE (reference sequence).